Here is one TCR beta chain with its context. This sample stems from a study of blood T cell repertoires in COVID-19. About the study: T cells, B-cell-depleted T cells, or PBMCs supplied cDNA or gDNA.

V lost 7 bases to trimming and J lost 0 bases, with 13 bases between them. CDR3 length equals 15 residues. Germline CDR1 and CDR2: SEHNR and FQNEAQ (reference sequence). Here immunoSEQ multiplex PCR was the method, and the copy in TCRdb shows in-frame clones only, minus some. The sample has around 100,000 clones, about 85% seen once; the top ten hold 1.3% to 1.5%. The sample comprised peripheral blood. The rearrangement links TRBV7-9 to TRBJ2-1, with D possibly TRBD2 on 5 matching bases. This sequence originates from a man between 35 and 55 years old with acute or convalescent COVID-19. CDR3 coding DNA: TGTGCCAGCACTGAGGGCCCCAGCTCCTACAATGAGCAGTTCTTC. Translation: CASTEGPSSYNEQFF.